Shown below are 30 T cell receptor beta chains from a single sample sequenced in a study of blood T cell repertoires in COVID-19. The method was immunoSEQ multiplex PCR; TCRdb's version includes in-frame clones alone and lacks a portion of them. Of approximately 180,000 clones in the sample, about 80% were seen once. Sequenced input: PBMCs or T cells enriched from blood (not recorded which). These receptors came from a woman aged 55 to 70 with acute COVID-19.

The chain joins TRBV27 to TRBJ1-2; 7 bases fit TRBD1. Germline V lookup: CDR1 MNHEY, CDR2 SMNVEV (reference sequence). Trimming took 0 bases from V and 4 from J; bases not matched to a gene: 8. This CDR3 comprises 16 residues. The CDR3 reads CASSLSKTGSGYGYTF. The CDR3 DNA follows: TGTGCCAGCAGTTTATCCAAGACAGGGTCAGGCTATGGCTACACCTTC.

The CDR3 here is CASSSGVRGTQYF. The DNA for the CDR3 is TGTGCCAGCAGCTCAGGGGTCCGGGGCACGCAGTATTTT. The V and J genes are TRBV28 and TRBJ2-3, with D perhaps matching TRBD1 (6 bases). Between the trimmed V and J ends, which lost 6 bases and 9 bases, there was a span of 16 bases. Germline V gene lookup returns CDR1 MDHEN and CDR2 SYDVKM. The CDR3 totals 13 residues.

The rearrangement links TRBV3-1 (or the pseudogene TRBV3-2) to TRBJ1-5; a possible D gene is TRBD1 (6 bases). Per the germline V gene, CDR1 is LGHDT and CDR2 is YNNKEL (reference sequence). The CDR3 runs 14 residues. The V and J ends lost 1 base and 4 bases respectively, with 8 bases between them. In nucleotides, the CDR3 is TGTGCCAGCAGCCAAGGGACAGAAAATCAGCCCCAGCATTTT. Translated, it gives CASSQGTENQPQHF.

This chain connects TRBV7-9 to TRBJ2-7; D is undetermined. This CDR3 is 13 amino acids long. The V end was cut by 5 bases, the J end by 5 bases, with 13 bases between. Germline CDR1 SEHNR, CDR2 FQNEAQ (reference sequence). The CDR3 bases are TGTGCCAGCAGCCCTTTGGTTGGGCACGAGCAGTACGTC. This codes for CASSPLVGHEQYV.

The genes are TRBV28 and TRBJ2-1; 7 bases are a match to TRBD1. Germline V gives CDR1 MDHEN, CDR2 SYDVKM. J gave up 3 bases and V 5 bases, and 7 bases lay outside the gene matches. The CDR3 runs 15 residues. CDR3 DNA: TGTGCCAGCAGTACCCCCGGGACAGACTACAATGAGCAGTTCTTC. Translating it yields CASSTPGTDYNEQFF.

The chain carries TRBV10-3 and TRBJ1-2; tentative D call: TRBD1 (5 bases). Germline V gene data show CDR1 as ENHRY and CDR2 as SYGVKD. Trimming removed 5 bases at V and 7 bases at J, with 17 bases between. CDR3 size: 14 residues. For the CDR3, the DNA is TGTGCCATCAGTCCTAATGAGGACGGGGGTGGCTACACCTTC. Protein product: CAISPNEDGGGYTF.

The chain's CDR3 is CASSLDYLAGELFF. In nucleotides, the CDR3 is TGTGCCAGCAGCTTAGATTATCTCGCCGGGGAGCTGTTTTTT. The V call is TRBV11-2, the J call TRBJ2-2; D uncertain. V lost 0 bases to trimming and J lost 6 bases, with 8 bases between them. The CDR3 length is 14 residues. The germline gives CDR1 SGHAT, CDR2 FQNNGV.

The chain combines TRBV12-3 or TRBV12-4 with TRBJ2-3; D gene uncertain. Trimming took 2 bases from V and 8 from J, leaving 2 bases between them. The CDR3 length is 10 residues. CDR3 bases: TGTGCCAGCAGTTTACGTACGCAGTATTTT. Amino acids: CASSLRTQYF.

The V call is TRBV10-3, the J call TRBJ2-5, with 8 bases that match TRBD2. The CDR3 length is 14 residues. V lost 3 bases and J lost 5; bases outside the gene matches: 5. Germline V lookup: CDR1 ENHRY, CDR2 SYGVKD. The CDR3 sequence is CAISERGGSETQYF. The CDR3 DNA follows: TGTGCCATCAGTGAACGGGGGGGCTCGGAGACCCAGTACTTC.

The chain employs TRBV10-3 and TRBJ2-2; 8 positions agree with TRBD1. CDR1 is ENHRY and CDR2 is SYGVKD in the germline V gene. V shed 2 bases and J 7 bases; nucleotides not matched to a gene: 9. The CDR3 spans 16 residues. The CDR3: CAISEADRGTVGELFF. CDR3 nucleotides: TGTGCCATCAGTGAGGCAGACAGGGGAACGGTCGGGGAGCTGTTTTTT.

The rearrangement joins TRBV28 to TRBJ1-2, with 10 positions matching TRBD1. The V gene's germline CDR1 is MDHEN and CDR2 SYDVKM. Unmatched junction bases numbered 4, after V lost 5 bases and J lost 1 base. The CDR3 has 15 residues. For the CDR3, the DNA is TGTGCCAGCAGTGACAGGGGGCGAAGTAACTATGGCTACACCTTC. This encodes CASSDRGRSNYGYTF.

CDR3 nucleotides: TGTGCCAGCAGCTCGCCGGGACAGATTTACGAGCAGTACTTC. This translates into CASSSPGQIYEQYF. The chain has TRBV11-2 and TRBJ2-7; 7 bases map to TRBD1. Germline CDR1 and CDR2: SGHAT and FQNNGV. The CDR3 loop spans 14 amino acids. V lost 4 bases to trimming and J lost 4 bases; unmatched junction nucleotides: 7.

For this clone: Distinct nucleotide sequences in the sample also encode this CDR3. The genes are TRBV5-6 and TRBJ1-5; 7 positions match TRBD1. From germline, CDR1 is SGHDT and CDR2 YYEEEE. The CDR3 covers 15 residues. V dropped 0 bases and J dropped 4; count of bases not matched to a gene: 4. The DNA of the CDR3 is TGTGCCAGCAGCTTGGGAACAGGGGTTAATCAGCCCCAGCATTTT. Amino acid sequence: CASSLGTGVNQPQHF.

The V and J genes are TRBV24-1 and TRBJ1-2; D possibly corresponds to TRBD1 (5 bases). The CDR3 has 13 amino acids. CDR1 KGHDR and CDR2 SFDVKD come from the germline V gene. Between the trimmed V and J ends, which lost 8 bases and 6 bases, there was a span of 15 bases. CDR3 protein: CATKTPAGHGYTF. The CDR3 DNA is TGTGCCACCAAAACACCGGCAGGGCATGGCTACACCTTC.

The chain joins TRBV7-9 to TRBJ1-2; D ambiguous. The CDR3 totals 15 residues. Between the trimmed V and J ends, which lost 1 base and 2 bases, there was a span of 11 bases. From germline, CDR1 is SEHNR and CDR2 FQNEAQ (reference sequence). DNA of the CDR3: TGTGCCAGCAGCTTAGGTCTCAGCGGGAACTATGGCTACACCTTC. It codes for CASSLGLSGNYGYTF. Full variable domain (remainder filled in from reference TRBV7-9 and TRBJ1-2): DTGVSQNPRHKITKRGQNVTFRCDPISEHNRLYWYRQTLGQGPEFLTYFQNEAQLEKSRLLSDRFSAERPKGSFSTLEIQRTEQGDSAMYLCASSLGLSGNYGYTFGSGTRLTVV.

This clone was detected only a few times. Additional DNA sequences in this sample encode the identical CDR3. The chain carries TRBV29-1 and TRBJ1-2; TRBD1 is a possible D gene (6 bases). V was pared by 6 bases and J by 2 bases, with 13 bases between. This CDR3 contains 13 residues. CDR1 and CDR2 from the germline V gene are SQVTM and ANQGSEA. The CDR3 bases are TGCAGCGTCCTCAGGGGCCCCAACTATGGCTACACCTTC. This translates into CSVLRGPNYGYTF.

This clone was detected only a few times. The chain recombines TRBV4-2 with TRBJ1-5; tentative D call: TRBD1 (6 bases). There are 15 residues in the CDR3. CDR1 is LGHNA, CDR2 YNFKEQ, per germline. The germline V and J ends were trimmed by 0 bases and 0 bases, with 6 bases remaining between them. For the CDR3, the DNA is TGTGCCAGCAGCCAAGAAGGGGGTAGCAATCAGCCCCAGCATTTT. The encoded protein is CASSQEGGSNQPQHF.

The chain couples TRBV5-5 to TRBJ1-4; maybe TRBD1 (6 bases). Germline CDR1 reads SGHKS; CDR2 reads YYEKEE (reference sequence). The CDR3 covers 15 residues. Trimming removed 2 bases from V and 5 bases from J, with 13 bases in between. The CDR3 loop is CASSFQDSWNEKLFF. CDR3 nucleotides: TGTGCCAGCAGCTTCCAGGACAGTTGGAATGAAAAACTGTTTTTT.

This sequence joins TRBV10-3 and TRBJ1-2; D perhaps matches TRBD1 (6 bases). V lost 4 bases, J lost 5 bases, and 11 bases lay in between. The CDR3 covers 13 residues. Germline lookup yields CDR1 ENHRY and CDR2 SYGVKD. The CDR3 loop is CAISVRTAYGYTF. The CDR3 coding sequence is TGTGCCATCAGTGTTCGGACAGCTTATGGCTACACCTTC.

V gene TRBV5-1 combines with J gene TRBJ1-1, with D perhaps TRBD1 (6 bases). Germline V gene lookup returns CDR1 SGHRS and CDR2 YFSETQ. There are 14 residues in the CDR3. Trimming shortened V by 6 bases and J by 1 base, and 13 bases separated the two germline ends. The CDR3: CASTPDRENTEAFF. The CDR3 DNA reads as TGCGCCAGCACCCCGGACAGAGAGAACACTGAAGCTTTCTTT.

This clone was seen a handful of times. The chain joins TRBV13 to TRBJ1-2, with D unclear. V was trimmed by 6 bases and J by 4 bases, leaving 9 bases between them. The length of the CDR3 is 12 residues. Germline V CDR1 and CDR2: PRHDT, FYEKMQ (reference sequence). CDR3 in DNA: TGTGCCAGCAGTTCATTTTCCTATGGCTACACCTTC. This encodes CASSSFSYGYTF.

This chain's CDR3 is CASSYSGGGNTGELFF. The DNA of the CDR3 is TGTGCCAGCAGTTACTCGGGCGGAGGGAACACCGGGGAGCTGTTTTTT. This chain connects TRBV6-2 or TRBV6-3 to TRBJ2-2; D perhaps matches TRBD2 (5 bases). The ends were cut back, 0 bases at V and 1 base at J, with 9 bases in the middle. The CDR3 runs to 16 residues. Germline V gives CDR1 MNHEY, CDR2 SVGEGT.

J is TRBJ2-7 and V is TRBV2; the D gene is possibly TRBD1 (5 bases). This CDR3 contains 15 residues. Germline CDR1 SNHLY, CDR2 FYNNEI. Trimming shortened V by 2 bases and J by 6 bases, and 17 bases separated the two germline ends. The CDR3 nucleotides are TGTGCCAGCAGTGAACAGGGCCTCCTACCCAGCGAGCAGTACTTC. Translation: CASSEQGLLPSEQYF.

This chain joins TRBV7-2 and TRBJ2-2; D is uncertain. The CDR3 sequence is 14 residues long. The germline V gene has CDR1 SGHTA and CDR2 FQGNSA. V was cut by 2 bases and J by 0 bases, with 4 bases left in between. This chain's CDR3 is CASSLSTNTGELFF. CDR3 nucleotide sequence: TGTGCCAGCAGCTTATCAACGAACACCGGGGAGCTGTTTTTT.

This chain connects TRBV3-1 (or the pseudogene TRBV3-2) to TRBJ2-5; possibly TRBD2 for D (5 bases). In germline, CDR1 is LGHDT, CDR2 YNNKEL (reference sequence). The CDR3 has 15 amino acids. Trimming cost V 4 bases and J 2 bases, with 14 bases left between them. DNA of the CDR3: TGTGCCAGCAGCCTACGCCAAAGGACTCAAGAGACCCAGTACTTC. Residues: CASSLRQRTQETQYF.

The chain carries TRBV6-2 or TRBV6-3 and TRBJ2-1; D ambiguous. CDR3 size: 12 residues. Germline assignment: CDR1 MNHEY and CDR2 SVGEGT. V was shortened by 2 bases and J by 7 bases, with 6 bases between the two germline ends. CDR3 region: CASSYPGNEQFF. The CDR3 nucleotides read TGTGCCAGCAGTTACCCCGGGAATGAGCAGTTCTTC.

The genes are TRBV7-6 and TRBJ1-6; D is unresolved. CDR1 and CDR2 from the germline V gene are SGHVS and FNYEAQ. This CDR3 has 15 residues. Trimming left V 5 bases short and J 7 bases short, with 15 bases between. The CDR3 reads CASSPRPGRNSPLHF. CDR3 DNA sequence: TGTGCCAGCAGCCCACGGCCGGGGAGGAATTCACCCCTCCACTTT.

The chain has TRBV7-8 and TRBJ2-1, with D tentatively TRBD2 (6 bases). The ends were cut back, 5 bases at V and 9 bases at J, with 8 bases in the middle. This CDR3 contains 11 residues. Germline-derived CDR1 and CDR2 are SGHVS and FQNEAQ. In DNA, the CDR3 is TGTGCCAGCAGCATGACTAGTGAGCAGTTCTTC. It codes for CASSMTSEQFF.

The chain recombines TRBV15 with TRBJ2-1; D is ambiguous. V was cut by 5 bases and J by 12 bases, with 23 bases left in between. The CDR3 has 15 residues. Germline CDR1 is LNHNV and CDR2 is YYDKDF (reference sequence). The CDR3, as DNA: TGTGCCACCAGCTCAACACCCCAGAGGCCCAATAGGCAGTTCTTC. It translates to CATSSTPQRPNRQFF.

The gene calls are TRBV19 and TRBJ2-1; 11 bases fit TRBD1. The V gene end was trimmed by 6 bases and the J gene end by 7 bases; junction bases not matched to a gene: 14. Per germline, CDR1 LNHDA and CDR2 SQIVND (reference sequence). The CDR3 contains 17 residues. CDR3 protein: CASSSDGRTGGLNEQFF. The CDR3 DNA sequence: TGTGCCAGTAGCTCCGACGGCCGGACAGGGGGCCTGAATGAGCAGTTCTTC.